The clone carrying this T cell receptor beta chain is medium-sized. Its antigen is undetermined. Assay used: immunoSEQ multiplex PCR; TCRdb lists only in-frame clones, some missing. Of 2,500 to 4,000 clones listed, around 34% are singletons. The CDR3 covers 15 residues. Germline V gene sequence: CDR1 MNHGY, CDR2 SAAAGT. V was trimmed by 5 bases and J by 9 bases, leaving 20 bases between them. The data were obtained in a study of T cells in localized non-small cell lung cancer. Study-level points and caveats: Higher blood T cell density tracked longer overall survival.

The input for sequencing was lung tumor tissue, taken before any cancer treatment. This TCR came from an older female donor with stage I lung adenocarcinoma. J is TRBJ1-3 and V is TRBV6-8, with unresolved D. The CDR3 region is CASSESRGPGGTIYF. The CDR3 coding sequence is TGTGCCAGCAGTGAGTCCAGAGGGCCTGGTGGCACCATATATTTT.